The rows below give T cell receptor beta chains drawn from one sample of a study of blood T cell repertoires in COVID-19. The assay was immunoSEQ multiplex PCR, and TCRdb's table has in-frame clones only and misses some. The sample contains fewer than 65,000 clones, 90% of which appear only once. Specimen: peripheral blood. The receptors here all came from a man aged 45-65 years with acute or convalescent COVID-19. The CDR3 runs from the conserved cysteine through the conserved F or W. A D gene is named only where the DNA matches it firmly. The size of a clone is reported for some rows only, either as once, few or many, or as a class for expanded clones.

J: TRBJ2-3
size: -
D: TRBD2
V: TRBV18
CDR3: CASSPRTSGYTDTQYF
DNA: TGTGCCAGCTCACCTCGGACTAGCGGGTACACAGATACGCAGTATTTT

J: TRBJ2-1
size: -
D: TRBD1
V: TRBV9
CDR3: CASSEWDSEQFF
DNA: TGTGCCAGCAGTGAGTGGGACAGTGAGCAGTTCTTC

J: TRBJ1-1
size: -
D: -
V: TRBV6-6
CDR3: CASRTGLNTEAFF
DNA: TGTGCCAGCAGAACAGGGCTGAACACTGAAGCTTTCTTT

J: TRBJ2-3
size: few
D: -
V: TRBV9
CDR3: CASSTYRQDLTDTQYF
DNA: TGTGCCAGCAGCACCTACCGACAGGACCTCACAGATACGCAGTATTTT

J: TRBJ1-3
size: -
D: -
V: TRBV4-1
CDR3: CASSQDPPVTGNTIYF
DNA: TGCGCCAGCAGCCAAGATCCCCCAGTTACTGGAAACACCATATATTTT

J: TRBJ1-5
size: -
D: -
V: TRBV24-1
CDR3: CATSRRGGSNQPQHF
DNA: TGTGCCACCAGCCGGCGAGGGGGATCGAATCAGCCCCAGCATTTT

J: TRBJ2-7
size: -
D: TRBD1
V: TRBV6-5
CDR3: CASSRGTGVEQYF
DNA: TGTGCCAGCAGCAGGGGGACAGGGGTCGAGCAGTACTTC

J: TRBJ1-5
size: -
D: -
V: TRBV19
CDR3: CASSPRDGQNQPQHF
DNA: TGTGCCAGTAGTCCGAGGGATGGTCAAAATCAGCCCCAGCATTTT

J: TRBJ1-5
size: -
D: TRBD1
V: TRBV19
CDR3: CASTDRRKNQPQHF
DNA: TGTGCCAGTACGGACAGGCGGAAGAATCAGCCCCAGCATTTT

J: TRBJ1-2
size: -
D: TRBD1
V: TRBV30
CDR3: CAWSGRTGAGYTF
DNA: TGTGCCTGGAGTGGGCGGACAGGGGCTGGCTACACCTTC

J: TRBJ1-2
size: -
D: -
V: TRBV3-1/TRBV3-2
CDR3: CASSQVGHQYGYTF
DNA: TGTGCCAGCAGCCAAGTAGGACATCAGTATGGCTACACCTTC

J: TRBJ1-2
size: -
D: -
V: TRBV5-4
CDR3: CASSLDPGDGYTF
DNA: TGTGCCAGCAGCCTTGACCCAGGCGATGGCTACACCTTC

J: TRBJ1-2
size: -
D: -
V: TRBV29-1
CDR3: CSVEDLGGTLSYGYTF
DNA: TGCAGCGTTGAAGATCTCGGGGGGACGCTCAGCTATGGCTACACCTTC

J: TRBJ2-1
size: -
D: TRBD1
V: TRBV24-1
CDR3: CATSEGGQGRSRGYNEQFF
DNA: TGTGCCACCAGTGAGGGAGGACAGGGCCGCTCTCGCGGCTACAATGAGCAGTTCTTC

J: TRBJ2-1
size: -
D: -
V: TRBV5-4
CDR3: CASSPRTENEQFF
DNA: TGTGCCAGCAGCCCCAGGACAGAGAATGAGCAGTTCTTC

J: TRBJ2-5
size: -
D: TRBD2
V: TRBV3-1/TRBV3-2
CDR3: CASSQVTLLAGEETQYF
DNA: TGTGCCAGCAGCCAAGTAACCTTACTAGCGGGAGAAGAGACCCAGTACTTC

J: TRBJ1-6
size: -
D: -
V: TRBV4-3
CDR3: CASSLLGQGAWNSPLHF
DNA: TGCGCCAGCAGCCTCCTGGGGCAGGGCGCCTGGAATTCACCCCTCCACTTT

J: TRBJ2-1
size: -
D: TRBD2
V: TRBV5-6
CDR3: CASSFGTSRYNEQFF
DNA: TGTGCCAGCAGCTTCGGGACTAGCAGATACAATGAGCAGTTCTTC

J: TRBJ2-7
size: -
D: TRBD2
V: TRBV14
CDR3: CASSQRLAGLYEQYF
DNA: TGTGCCAGCAGCCAACGACTAGCGGGCCTCTACGAGCAGTACTTC

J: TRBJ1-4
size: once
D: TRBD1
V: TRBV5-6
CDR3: CASSLTGGHEEKLFF
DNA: TGTGCCAGCAGCCTGACAGGGGGGCATGAGGAAAAACTGTTTTTT

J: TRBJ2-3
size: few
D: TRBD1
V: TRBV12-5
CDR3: CASVQTGRSDTQYF
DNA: TGTGCTAGTGTTCAGACAGGGCGGTCAGATACGCAGTATTTT

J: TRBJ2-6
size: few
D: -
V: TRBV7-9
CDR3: CASTITTSGANVLTF
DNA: TGTGCCAGCACCATTACAACCTCTGGGGCCAACGTCCTGACTTTC

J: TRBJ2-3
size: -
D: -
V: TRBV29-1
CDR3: CSVEDEERGTDTQYF
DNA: TGCAGCGTTGAAGATGAAGAGAGGGGCACAGATACGCAGTATTTT

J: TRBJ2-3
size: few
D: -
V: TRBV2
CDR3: CASKVLQTSTDTQYF
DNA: TGTGCCAGCAAGGTGCTCCAGACTAGCACAGATACGCAGTATTTT